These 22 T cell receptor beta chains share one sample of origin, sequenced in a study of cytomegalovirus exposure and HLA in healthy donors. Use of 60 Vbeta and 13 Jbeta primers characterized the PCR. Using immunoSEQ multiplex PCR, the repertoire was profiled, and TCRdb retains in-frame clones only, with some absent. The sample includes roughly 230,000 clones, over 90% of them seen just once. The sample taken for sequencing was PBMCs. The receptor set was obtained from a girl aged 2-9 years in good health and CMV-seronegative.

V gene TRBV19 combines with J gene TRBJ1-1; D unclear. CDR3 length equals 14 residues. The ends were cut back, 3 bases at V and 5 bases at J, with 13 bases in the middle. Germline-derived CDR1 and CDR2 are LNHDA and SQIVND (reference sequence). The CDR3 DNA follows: TGTGCCAGTAGTATTCGGGAAGGGTATACTGAAGCTTTCTTT. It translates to CASSIREGYTEAFF.

CDR3 region: CASSDHTLIGGPAKNIQYF. CDR3 in DNA: TGTGCCAGCAGTGACCACACCCTAATCGGGGGGCCAGCCAAAAACATTCAGTACTTC. J is TRBJ2-4 and V is TRBV6-4, with D maybe TRBD2 (7 bases). The ends were cut back, 2 bases at V and 0 bases at J, with 20 bases in the middle. Germline-derived CDR1 and CDR2 are MRHNA and SNTAGT. This CDR3 spans 19 amino acids.

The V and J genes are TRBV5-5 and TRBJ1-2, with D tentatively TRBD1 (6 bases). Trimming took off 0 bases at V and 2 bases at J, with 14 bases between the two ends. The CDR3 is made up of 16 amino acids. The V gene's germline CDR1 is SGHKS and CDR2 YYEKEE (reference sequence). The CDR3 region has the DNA TGTGCCAGCAGCTTGGCCCCTATAACAGGGAACTATGGCTACACCTTC. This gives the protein CASSLAPITGNYGYTF.

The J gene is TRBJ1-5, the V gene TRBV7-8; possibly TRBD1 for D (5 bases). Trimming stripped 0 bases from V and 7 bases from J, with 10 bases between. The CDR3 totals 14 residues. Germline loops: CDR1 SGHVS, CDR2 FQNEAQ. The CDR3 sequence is CASSLAGGRQPQHF. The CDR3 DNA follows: TGTGCCAGCAGCTTAGCGGGGGGTAGGCAGCCCCAGCATTTT.

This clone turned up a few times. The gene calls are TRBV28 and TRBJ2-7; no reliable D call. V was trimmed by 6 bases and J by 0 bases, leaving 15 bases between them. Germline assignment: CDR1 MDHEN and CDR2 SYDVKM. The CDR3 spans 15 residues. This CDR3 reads CASSYARENSYEQYF. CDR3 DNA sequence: TGTGCCAGCAGCTACGCCCGAGAGAACTCCTACGAGCAGTACTTC.

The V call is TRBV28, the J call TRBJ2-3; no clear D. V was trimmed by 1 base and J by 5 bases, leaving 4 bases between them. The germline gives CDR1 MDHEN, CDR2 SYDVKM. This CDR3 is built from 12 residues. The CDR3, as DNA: TGTGCCAGCAGTTTATACGGAGATACGCAGTATTTT. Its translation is CASSLYGDTQYF.

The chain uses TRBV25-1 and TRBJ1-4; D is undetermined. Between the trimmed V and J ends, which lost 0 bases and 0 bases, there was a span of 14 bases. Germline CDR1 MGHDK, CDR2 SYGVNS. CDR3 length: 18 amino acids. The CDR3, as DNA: TGTGCCAGCAGTGAATATCGGGGAGTCCCATCAACTAATGAAAAACTGTTTTTT. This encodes CASSEYRGVPSTNEKLFF.

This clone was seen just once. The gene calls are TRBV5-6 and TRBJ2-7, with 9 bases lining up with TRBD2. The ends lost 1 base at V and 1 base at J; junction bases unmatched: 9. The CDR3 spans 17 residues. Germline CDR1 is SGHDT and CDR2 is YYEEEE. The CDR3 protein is CASSLRLADFFSYEQYF. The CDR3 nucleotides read TGTGCCAGCAGCTTGAGACTAGCGGACTTCTTTTCCTACGAGCAGTACTTC.

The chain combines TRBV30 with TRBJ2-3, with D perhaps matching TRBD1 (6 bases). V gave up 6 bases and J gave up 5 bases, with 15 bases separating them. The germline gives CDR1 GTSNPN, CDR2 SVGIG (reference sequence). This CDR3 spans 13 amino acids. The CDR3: CACGRQGLDTQYF. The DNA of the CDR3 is TGTGCCTGCGGGCGGCAGGGGCTAGATACGCAGTATTTT.

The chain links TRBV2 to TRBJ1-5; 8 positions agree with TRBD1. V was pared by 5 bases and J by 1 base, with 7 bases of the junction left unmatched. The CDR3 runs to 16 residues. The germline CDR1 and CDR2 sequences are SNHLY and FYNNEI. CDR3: CASSNRGGKSNQPQHF. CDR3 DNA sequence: TGTGCCAGCAGTAACAGGGGGGGGAAAAGCAATCAGCCCCAGCATTTT. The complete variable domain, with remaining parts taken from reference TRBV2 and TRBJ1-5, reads EPEVTQTPSHQVTQMGQEVILRCVPISNHLYFYWYRQILGQKVEFLVSFYNNEISEKSEIFDDQFSVERPDGSNFTLKIRSTKLEDSAMYFCASSNRGGKSNQPQHFGDGTRLSIL.

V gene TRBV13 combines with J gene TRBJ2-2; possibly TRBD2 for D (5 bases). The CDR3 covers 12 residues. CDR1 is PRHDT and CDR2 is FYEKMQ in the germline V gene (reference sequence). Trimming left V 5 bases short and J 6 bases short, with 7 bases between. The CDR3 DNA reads TGTGCCAGCAGCCGGGGTCCCGGGGAGCTGTTTTTT. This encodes CASSRGPGELFF.

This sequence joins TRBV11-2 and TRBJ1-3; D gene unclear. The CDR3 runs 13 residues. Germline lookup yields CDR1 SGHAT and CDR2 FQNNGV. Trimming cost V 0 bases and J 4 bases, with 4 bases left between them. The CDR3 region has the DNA TGTGCCAGCAGCTTAGATCTCGGAAACACCATATATTTT. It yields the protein CASSLDLGNTIYF.

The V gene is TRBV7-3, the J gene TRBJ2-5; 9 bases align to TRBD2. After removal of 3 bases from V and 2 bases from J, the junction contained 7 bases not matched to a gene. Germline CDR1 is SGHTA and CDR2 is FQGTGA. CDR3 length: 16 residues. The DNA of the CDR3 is TGTGCCAGCAGCTTGACGGGACTAGCCGTACAAGAGACCCAGTACTTC. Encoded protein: CASSLTGLAVQETQYF.

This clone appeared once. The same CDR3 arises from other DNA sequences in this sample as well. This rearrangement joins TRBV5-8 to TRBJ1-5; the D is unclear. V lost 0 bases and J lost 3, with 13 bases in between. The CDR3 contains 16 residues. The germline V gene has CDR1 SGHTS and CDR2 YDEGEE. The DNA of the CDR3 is TGTGCCAGCAGCTTGGGGTTACTGGGCTTCAATCAGCCCCAGCATTTT. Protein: CASSLGLLGFNQPQHF.

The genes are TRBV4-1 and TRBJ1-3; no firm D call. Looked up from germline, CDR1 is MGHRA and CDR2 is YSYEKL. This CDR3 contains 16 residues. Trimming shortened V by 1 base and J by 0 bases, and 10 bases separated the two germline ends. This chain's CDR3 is CASSQVVSVSGNTIYF. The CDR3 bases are TGCGCCAGCAGCCAAGTTGTGTCAGTCTCTGGAAACACCATATATTTT.

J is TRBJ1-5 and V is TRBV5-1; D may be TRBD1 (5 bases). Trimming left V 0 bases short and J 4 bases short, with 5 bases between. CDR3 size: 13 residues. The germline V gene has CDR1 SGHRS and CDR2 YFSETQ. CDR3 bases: TGCGCCAGCAGCTTGGGACAGAATCAGCCCCAGCATTTT. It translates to CASSLGQNQPQHF.

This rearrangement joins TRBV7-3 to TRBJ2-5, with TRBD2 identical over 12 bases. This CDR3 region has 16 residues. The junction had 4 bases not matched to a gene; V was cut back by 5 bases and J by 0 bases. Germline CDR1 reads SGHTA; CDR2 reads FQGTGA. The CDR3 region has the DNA TGTGCCAGCAGCCAGACTAGCGGGGGCCACCAAGAGACCCAGTACTTC. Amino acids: CASSQTSGGHQETQYF. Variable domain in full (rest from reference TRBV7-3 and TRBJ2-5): GAGVSQTPSNKVTEKGKYVELRCDPISGHTALYWYRQSLGQGPEFLIYFQGTGAADDSGLPNDRFFAVRPEGSVSTLKIQRTERGDSAVYLCASSQTSGGHQETQYFGPGTRLLVL.

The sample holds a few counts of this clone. This CDR3 reads CAWSRTENTEAFF. The CDR3 coding sequence is TGTGCCTGGAGTCGGACAGAGAACACTGAAGCTTTCTTT. V is TRBV30 and J is TRBJ1-1; D is possibly TRBD1 (6 bases). The V end lost 2 bases, the J end lost 1 base, and 8 bases lay between the germline ends. The CDR3 has 13 amino acids. Germline CDR1 and CDR2: GTSNPN and SVGIG (reference sequence).

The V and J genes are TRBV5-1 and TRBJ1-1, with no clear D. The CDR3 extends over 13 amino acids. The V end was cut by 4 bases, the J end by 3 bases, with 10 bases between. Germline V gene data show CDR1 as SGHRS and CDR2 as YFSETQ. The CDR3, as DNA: TGCGCCAGCAGCCACGTTCGGGACACTGAAGCTTTCTTT. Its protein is CASSHVRDTEAFF.

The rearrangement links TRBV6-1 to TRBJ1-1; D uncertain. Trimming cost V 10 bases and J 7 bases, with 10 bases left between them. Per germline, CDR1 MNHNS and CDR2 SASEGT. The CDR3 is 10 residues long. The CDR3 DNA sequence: TGTGCCATAGTACCAAGTGAAGCTTTCTTT. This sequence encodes CAIVPSEAFF.

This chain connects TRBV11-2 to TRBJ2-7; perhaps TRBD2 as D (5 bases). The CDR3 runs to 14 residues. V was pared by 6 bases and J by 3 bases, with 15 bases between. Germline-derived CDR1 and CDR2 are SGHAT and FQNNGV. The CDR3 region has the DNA TGTGCCAGCAGTTTTTTTGCGGGTAGCTACGAGCAGTACTTC. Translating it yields CASSFFAGSYEQYF.

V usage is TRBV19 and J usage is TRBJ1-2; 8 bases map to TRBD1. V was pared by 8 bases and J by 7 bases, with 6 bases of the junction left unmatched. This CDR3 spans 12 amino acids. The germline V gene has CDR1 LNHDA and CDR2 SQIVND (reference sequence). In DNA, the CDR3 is TGTGCCAGTGATCGGACAGGGAGTGGCTACACCTTC. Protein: CASDRTGSGYTF.